This TCR beta chain was identified during a study of T cell responses to AZD1222 COVID-19 vaccine. Some clones are missing from TCRdb's copy, which holds only in-frame ones; the method was immunoSEQ multiplex PCR. Of about 150,000 clones in the sample, about nine tenths are singletons; the top ten hold approximately 3.5%. General observations from the study: Just 5 to 7 AZD1222 recipients were seropositive at baseline. Every sample of the repertoires postdated the peak T cell response. Donors, mostly white British, included more females; clonal diversity was possibly underestimated.

This clone was detected only once. What it recognizes is unknown. The analysis combined second doses at about 4 or about 12 weeks. This receptor was obtained from an adult who received the AZD1222 COVID-19 vaccine. Sequencing used peripheral blood, obtained 28 days after the second AZD1222 dose.

CDR3 nucleotide sequence: TGTGCCAGTAGCCGGGGACAGCACACTGAAGCTTTCTTT. It yields the protein CASSRGQHTEAFF. The chain carries TRBV19 and TRBJ1-1; TRBD1 matches at 7 bases. CDR1 is LNHDA, CDR2 SQIVND, per germline (reference sequence). The CDR3 loop spans 13 amino acids. Trimming took 6 bases from V and 3 from J; bases not matched to a gene: 4.